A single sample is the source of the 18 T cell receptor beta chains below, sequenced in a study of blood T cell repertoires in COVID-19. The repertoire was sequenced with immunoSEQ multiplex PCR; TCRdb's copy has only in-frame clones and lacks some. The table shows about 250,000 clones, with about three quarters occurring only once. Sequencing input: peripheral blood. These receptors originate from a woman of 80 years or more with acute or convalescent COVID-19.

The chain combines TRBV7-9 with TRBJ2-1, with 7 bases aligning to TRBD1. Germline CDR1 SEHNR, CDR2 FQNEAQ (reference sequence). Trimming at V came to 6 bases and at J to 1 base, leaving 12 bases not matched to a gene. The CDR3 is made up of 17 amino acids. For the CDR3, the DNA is TGTGCCAGCAGTCAGAATATGGGACAGAGATCCTACAATGAGCAGTTCTTC. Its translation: CASSQNMGQRSYNEQFF.

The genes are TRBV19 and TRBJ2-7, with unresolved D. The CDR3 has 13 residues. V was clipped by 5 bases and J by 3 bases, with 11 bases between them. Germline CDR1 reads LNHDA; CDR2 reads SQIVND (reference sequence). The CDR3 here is CASSPSLGYEQYF. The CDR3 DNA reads TGTGCCAGTAGTCCGTCCCTCGGCTACGAGCAGTACTTC.

The CDR3 region is CASSETTGQETQYF. Written as DNA, the CDR3 is TGTGCCAGCAGCGAAACTACCGGACAAGAGACCCAGTACTTC. This chain joins TRBV7-9 and TRBJ2-5, with D uncertain. There are 14 residues in the CDR3. Looked up from germline, CDR1 is SEHNR and CDR2 is FQNEAQ (reference sequence). V lost 5 bases and J lost 2, with 12 bases in between.

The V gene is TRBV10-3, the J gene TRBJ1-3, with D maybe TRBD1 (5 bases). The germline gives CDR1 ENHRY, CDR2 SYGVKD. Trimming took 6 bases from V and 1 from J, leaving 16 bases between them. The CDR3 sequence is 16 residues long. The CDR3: CAISRDPGGSGNTIYF. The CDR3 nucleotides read TGTGCCATCAGCCGGGACCCCGGAGGGTCTGGAAACACCATATATTTT.

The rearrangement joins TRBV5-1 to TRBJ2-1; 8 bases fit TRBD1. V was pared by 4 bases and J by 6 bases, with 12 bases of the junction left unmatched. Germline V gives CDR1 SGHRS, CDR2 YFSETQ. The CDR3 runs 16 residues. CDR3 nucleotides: TGCGCCAGCAGCGTATCCGGGACAGGAACATCCAATGAGCAGTTCTTC. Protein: CASSVSGTGTSNEQFF.

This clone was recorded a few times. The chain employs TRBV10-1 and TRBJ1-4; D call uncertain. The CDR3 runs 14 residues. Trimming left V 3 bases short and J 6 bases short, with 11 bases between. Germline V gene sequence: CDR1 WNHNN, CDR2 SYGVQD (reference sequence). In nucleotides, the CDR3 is TGCGCCAGCAGTGAAGGCGGATTCGATGAAAAACTGTTTTTT. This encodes CASSEGGFDEKLFF.

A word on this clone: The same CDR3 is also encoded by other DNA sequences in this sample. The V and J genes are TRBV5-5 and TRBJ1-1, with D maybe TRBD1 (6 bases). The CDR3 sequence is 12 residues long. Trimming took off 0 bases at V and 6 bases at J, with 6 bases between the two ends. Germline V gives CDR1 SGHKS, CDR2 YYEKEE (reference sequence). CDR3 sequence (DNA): TGTGCCAGCAGCTTGGAGGGGGCTGAAGCTTTCTTT. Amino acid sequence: CASSLEGAEAFF.

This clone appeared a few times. The CDR3 sequence: CASTTGGPNTEAFF. As DNA, the CDR3 is TGTGCCAGCACGACAGGGGGCCCGAACACTGAAGCTTTCTTT. The chain recombines TRBV2 with TRBJ1-1; 10 positions agree with TRBD1. The germline gives CDR1 SNHLY, CDR2 FYNNEI. This CDR3 comprises 14 residues. V lost 7 bases, J lost 1 base, and 3 bases stayed unmatched.

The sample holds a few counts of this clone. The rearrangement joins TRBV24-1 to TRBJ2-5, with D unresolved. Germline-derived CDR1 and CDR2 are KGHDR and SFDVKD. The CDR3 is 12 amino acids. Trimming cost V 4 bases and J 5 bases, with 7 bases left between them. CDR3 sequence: CATSDSRETQYF. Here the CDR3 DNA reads TGTGCCACCAGTGACTCGAGGGAGACCCAGTACTTC.

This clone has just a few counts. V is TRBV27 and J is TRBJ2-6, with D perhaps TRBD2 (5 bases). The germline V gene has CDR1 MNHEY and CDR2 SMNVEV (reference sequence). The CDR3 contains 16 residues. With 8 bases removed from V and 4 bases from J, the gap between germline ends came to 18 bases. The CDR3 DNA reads TGTGCCAGCGCAATCGAGGGTACTTCGGGGGCCAACGTCCTGACTTTC. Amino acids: CASAIEGTSGANVLTF. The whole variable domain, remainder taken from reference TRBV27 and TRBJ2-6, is EAQVTQNPRYLITVTGKKLTVTCSQNMNHEYMSWYRQDPGLGLRQIYYSMNVEVTDKGDVPEGYKVSRKEKRNFPLILESPSPNQTSLYFCASAIEGTSGANVLTFGAGSRLTVL.

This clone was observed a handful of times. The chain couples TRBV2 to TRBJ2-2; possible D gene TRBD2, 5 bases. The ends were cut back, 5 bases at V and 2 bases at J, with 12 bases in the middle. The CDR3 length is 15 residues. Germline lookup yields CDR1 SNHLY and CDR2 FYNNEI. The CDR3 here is CASSRVSGNTGELFF. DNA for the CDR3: TGTGCCAGCAGTAGGGTATCGGGAAACACCGGGGAGCTGTTTTTT.

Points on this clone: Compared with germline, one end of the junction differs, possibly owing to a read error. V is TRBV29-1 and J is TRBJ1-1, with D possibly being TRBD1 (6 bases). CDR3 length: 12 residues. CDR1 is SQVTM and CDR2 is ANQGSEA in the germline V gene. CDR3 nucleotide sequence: TGCAGCGTTAGGACAGTGAACATTGAAGCTTTCTTT. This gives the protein CSVRTVNIEAFF. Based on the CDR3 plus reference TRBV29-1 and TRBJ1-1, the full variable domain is SAVISQKPSRDICQRGTSLTIQCQVDSQVTMMFWYRQQPGQSLTLIATANQGSEATYESGFVIDKFPISRPNLTFSTLTVSNMSPEDSSIYLCSVRTVNIEAFFGQGTRLTVV.

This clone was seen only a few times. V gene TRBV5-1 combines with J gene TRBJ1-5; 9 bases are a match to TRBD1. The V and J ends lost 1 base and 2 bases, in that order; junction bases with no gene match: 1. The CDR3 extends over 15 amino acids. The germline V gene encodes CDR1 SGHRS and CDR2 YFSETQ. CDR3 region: CASSLTGGGNQPQHF. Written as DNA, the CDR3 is TGCGCCAGCAGCTTGACAGGGGGCGGCAATCAGCCCCAGCATTTT.

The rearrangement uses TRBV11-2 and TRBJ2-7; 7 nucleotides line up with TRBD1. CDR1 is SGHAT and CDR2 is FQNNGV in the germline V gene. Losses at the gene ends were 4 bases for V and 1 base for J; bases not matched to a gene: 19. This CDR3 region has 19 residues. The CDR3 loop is CASSSPSRRQGRGSYEQYF. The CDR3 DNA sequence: TGTGCCAGCAGCTCCCCCAGTAGACGACAGGGTAGGGGTTCCTACGAGCAGTACTTC.

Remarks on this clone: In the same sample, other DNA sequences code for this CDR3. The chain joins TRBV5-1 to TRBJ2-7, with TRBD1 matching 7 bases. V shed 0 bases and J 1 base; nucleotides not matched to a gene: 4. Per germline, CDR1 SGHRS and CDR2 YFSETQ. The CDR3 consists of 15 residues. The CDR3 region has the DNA TGCGCCAGCAGCTTGGGGCAGGGGGTTTCCTACGAGCAGTACTTC. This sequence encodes CASSLGQGVSYEQYF.

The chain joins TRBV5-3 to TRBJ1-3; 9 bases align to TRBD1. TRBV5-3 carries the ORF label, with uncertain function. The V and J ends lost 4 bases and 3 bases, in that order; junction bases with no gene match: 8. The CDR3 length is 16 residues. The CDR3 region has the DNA TGTGCCAGAAGCAGACCCGGGACAGGGTTTGGAAACACCATATATTTT. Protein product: CARSRPGTGFGNTIYF.

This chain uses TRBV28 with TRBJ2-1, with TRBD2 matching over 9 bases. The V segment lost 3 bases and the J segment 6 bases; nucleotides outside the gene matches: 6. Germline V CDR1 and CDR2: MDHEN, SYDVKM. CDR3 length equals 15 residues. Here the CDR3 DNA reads TGTGCCAGCAGTTTTGGCGGGAGGGCTTCCAATGAGCAGTTCTTC. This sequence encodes CASSFGGRASNEQFF. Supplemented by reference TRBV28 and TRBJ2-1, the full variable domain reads DVKVTQSSRYLVKRTGEKVFLECVQDMDHENMFWYRQDPGLGLRLIYFSYDVKMKEKGDIPEGYSVSREKKERFSLILESASTNQTSMYLCASSFGGRASNEQFFGPGTRLTVL.

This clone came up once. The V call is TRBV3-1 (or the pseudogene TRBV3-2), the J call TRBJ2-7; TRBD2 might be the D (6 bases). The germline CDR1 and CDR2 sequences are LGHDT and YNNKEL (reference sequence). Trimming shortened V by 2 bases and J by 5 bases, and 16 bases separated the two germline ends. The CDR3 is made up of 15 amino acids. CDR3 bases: TGTGCCAGCAGCCAAATGAGCTCGGGAGTGGACGAGCAGTACTTC. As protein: CASSQMSSGVDEQYF.